Listed below are T cell receptor beta chains from one sample, sequenced in a study of PD-L1 blockade in urothelial cancer. TCRdb's copy holds only in-frame clones and misses some; the assay was immunoSEQ multiplex PCR. The table records some 19,000 clones, 85% to 90% of them present only once. The sample consisted of PBMCs, taken around atezolizumab (anti-PD-L1) treatment. The receptors derive from a woman aged 60 to 75 with urothelial cancer. Both conserved end residues are part of each CDR3. A D gene is named only where the DNA matches it firmly. The size field is filled for only some rows; it gives once, few, many or a size class.

CDR3nt	CDR3aa	abundance	d_gene	v_gene	j_gene
TGTGCCATCAGTGAGGTTTATAGCGGGAGGGAGGACACCGGGGAGCTGTTTTTT	CAISEVYSGREDTGELFF	.	TRBD2	TRBV10-3	TRBJ2-2
TGTGCCAGTAGTGGGACTAGCGTCGGGACCGGGGAGCTGTTTTTT	CASSGTSVGTGELFF	.	TRBD2	TRBV19	TRBJ2-2
TGTGCCTGGAGTCCCCGGACTAGCGGACACACAGATACGCAGTATTTT	CAWSPRTSGHTDTQYF	.	TRBD2	TRBV30	TRBJ2-3
TGCAGCGTTGTATTCGGGACTAGCGCCCGGATTTACAATGAGCAGTTCTTC	CSVVFGTSARIYNEQFF	.	TRBD2	TRBV29-1	TRBJ2-1
TGCGCCAGCAGGTCCAGAGGCCGGGGAAACAATGAGCAGTTCTTC	CASRSRGRGNNEQFF	.	.	TRBV4-1	TRBJ2-1
TGCGCCAGCAGCTTGGACATTAATTATGGCTACACCTTC	CASSLDINYGYTF	.	.	TRBV5-1	TRBJ1-2
TGTGCCTGGACGTCTAGGCAGGGGACATATCAGCCCCAGCATTTT	CAWTSRQGTYQPQHF	.	.	TRBV30	TRBJ1-5
TGTGCCAGCAGTGAAGCAGGAGGGGCGGGGGCCTACGAGCAGTACTTC	CASSEAGGAGAYEQYF	.	TRBD2	TRBV6-1	TRBJ2-7
TGTGCCAGCAGCCGAGAGACGACTAGCGGGAGGGCCCCTGGGGAGCTGTTTTTT	CASSRETTSGRAPGELFF	.	TRBD2	TRBV4-2	TRBJ2-2
TGTGCCAGCAGTCCCGGGGGTAGCAATCAGCCCCAGCATTTT	CASSPGGSNQPQHF	.	.	TRBV28	TRBJ1-5
TGTGCCATCAGTGAGTGGGGACTAGCGGTGGACAATGAGCAGTTCTTC	CAISEWGLAVDNEQFF	.	TRBD2	TRBV10-3	TRBJ2-1
TGTGCCAGCAGCCCCCCGGACTCTTATAATCAGCCCCAGCATTTT	CASSPPDSYNQPQHF	few	.	TRBV7-9	TRBJ1-5
TGTGCCAGCAGTTTAGGGGGGAGCACAGATACGCAGTATTTT	CASSLGGSTDTQYF	.	.	TRBV27	TRBJ2-3
TGTGCCAGCAGCTTGGCCGGGACTAGCGGTCCCAGGGAGCTGTTTTTT	CASSLAGTSGPRELFF	.	TRBD2	TRBV5-4	TRBJ2-2
TGTGCCAGCAGCTCCCATGGCATGACAGGGCTGGAGACCCAGTACTTC	CASSSHGMTGLETQYF	.	TRBD1	TRBV7-9	TRBJ2-5
TGCGCCAGCAGCCCGGGACTAGCGGGAGGGAAGAACGAGCAGTACTTC	CASSPGLAGGKNEQYF	.	TRBD2	TRBV5-1	TRBJ2-7
TGTGCCAGCTCACTTTCACTACAGGGTGACGAGCAGTACTTC	CASSLSLQGDEQYF	.	.	TRBV18	TRBJ2-7
TGTGCCGTACCGGCCCGACTAGCGGGACTCGGGGAGCTGTTTTTT	CAVPARLAGLGELFF	.	TRBD2	TRBV28	TRBJ2-2
TGTGCCAGCAGCAAGACTAGCGGGAGTGGTGATGAGCAGTTCTTC	CASSKTSGSGDEQFF	.	.	TRBV21-1	TRBJ2-1
TGTGCCAGTACCGGGACAGAGATGGCGAATCAGCCCCAGCATTTT	CASTGTEMANQPQHF	once	TRBD1	TRBV19	TRBJ1-5
TGCAGCGGTTACACAGGGTACACTGAAGCTTTCTTT	CSGYTGYTEAFF	once	.	TRBV29-1	TRBJ1-1
TGCGCCAGCAGTGATAGGTTACAGGGCTACACCTTC	CASSDRLQGYTF	.	.	TRBV10-1	TRBJ1-2
TGTGCCTGGAGTGTACAACAGGCCGGGGGAGAGACCCAGTACTTC	CAWSVQQAGGETQYF	.	.	TRBV30	TRBJ2-5
TGTGCCAGCAGTACAGGTGTGTGGGGCTACACCTTC	CASSTGVWGYTF	.	.	TRBV28	TRBJ1-2
TGCGCCAGCAGCTTGCGGTCCGAGGAGGAAAAACTGTTTTTT	CASSLRSEEEKLFF	.	.	TRBV5-1	TRBJ1-4
TGTGCCAGCCCAGCCGGACTCCTAGCGGGAGATGGCACAGATACGCAGTATTTT	CASPAGLLAGDGTDTQYF	.	TRBD2	TRBV7-9	TRBJ2-3
TGTGCCAGCAGCCTCAGCTCCTACGAGCAGTACTTC	CASSLSSYEQYF	once	.	TRBV7-9	TRBJ2-7
TGTGCCAGCAGGCACCGCCGGGACAGGGCTAATAACTATGGCTACACCTTC	CASRHRRDRANNYGYTF	.	TRBD1	TRBV28	TRBJ1-2
TGTGCCAGCAGTTTAGGGCAGGGAATATGGAATGAGCAGTTCTTC	CASSLGQGIWNEQFF	.	.	TRBV28	TRBJ2-1
TGTGCCAGCTCACCACAAGCAGAGACCCAGTACTTC	CASSPQAETQYF	.	.	TRBV18	TRBJ2-5
TGTGCCAGCTCACCACCCCAGCGGACGGGGAACATTCAGTACTTC	CASSPPQRTGNIQYF	once	.	TRBV18	TRBJ2-4
TGTGCCAGTAGTCCCGGGACTAGCTCTCGTGAGCAGTACTTC	CASSPGTSSREQYF	.	TRBD2	TRBV19	TRBJ2-7
TGTGCCACCAAGGGACTACTCTACAATGAGCAGTTCTTC	CATKGLLYNEQFF	.	TRBD2	TRBV28	TRBJ2-1
TGTGCCACCAGTAACCAAAGGACAGGATGGAGCACAGATACGCAGTATTTT	CATSNQRTGWSTDTQYF	once	TRBD1	TRBV19	TRBJ2-3
TGCGCCAGCAGCTTGGGACTAGCGCAGAGCTCCTACAATGAGCAGTTCTTC	CASSLGLAQSSYNEQFF	once	TRBD2	TRBV5-1	TRBJ2-1
TGTGCCAGCAGCCCTGGACCGACAGGAGTAAAGGGAAACGAGCAGTACTTC	CASSPGPTGVKGNEQYF	.	.	TRBV7-9	TRBJ2-7
TGTGCCAGCTCGGGGACGGGAGTAAACTACGAGCAGTACTTC	CASSGTGVNYEQYF	.	.	TRBV18	TRBJ2-7
TGTGCCAGCAGTCCAGGGGCTGGCTACACCTTC	CASSPGAGYTF	.	.	TRBV6-5	TRBJ1-2
TGCAGCGTAGGGCGAGCGGGAGGGCCCAATGAGCAGTTCTTC	CSVGRAGGPNEQFF	.	TRBD2	TRBV29-1	TRBJ2-1
TGTGCCAGCAGCCAGAATAGCAATCAGCCCCAGCATTTT	CASSQNSNQPQHF	.	.	TRBV7-3	TRBJ1-5
TGTGCCAGCAGCTCGGGGGGCACTGAAGCTTTCTTT	CASSSGGTEAFF	.	.	TRBV7-9	TRBJ1-1
TGTGCCAGCAGCGTCGGACAGACAGATACGCAGTATTTT	CASSVGQTDTQYF	.	.	TRBV9	TRBJ2-3
TGTGCCAGCGGGACAGGGGGGCCCTACGAGCAGTACTTC	CASGTGGPYEQYF	.	TRBD1	TRBV11-2	TRBJ2-7
TGTGCCAGCAGCTTAGTAGCGGGAGCGAACACCGGGGAGCTGTTTTTT	CASSLVAGANTGELFF	few	TRBD2	TRBV7-9	TRBJ2-2
TGTGCCAGCTCACCACGCTCCGCAGGTGGAAACACCGGGGAGCTGTTTTTT	CASSPRSAGGNTGELFF	.	.	TRBV18	TRBJ2-2
TGTGCCTGGAGTGGGCGGCAGGGGCGGCCCCAGCATTTT	CAWSGRQGRPQHF	.	.	TRBV30	TRBJ1-5
TGTGCCAGCAGCTTATATTTGACTAGCGGGCAATACACCGGGGAGCTGTTTTTT	CASSLYLTSGQYTGELFF	.	TRBD2	TRBV7-6	TRBJ2-2
TGTGCCAGCAGCTTAAGGCCGGACTCACTATACAATGAGCAGTTCTTC	CASSLRPDSLYNEQFF	.	.	TRBV7-3	TRBJ2-1
TGTGCCAGCAGCTTAGGACAGGGATATGGCTACACCTTC	CASSLGQGYGYTF	few	TRBD1	TRBV7-3	TRBJ1-2
TGTGCCAGCAGCTCCAGCGGAAACACCGGGGAGCTGTTTTTT	CASSSSGNTGELFF	.	.	TRBV28	TRBJ2-2
TGTGCCAGCAGACCGGGGGTCTTAGCTAACTATGGCTACACCTTC	CASRPGVLANYGYTF	.	.	TRBV6-1	TRBJ1-2